Shown below are 25 T cell receptor beta chains from a single sample sequenced in a study of cytomegalovirus exposure and HLA in healthy donors. PCR was performed using 60 Vbeta and 13 Jbeta primers. The table came from immunoSEQ multiplex PCR; TCRdb's copy has only in-frame clones and leaves some out. This repertoire includes 130,000 or so clones. Material for sequencing was PBMCs. Every receptor here comes from a man between 18 and 29 years old in good health and CMV-seronegative.

The V call is TRBV28, the J call TRBJ2-3; 7 nucleotides match TRBD2. Germline CDR1 MDHEN, CDR2 SYDVKM. The V gene end was trimmed by 4 bases and the J gene end by 2 bases; junction bases not matched to a gene: 9. The CDR3 covers 16 residues. The CDR3 nucleotides are TGTGCCAGCAGTTCATCGGGACTAAGATACACAGATACGCAGTATTTT. Translating gives CASSSSGLRYTDTQYF.

This chain joins TRBV2 and TRBJ2-4; no reliable D call. In germline, CDR1 is SNHLY, CDR2 FYNNEI. The CDR3 loop spans 19 amino acids. Trimming removed 0 bases at V and 0 bases at J, with 18 bases between. The CDR3 sequence is CASSEARSRGFLAKNIQYF. The CDR3 region has the DNA TGTGCCAGCAGTGAAGCTCGATCTAGAGGTTTTTTAGCCAAAAACATTCAGTACTTC.

The rearrangement links TRBV6-5 to TRBJ2-6; 9 bases are a match to TRBD1. Trimming cost V 10 bases and J 12 bases; bases outside gene matches: 10. The CDR3 loop spans 13 amino acids. Germline assignment: CDR1 MNHEY and CDR2 SVGAGI. CDR3 nucleotide sequence: TGTGCCACACGGGACAGGGTATTTCTCGTCCTGACTTTC. This sequence encodes CATRDRVFLVLTF.

The chain is built from TRBV4-3 and TRBJ2-6, with TRBD2 as a possible D gene (6 bases). CDR1 is LGHNA and CDR2 is YSLEER in the germline V gene. The CDR3 sequence is 19 residues long. V shed 1 base and J shed 2 bases, with 18 bases lying between them. In nucleotides, the CDR3 is TGCGCCAGCAGCCAAGTGGTCGGGGGTGTAGGCGCTGGGGCCAACGTCCTGACTTTC. Protein: CASSQVVGGVGAGANVLTF.

The CDR3 nucleotides read TGTGCCAGCAGCCGATTCGGGACAGGGCCTGAAGCTTTCTTT. Its protein is CASSRFGTGPEAFF. The V and J genes are TRBV14 and TRBJ1-1, with 9 positions matching TRBD1. V lost 4 bases to trimming and J lost 6 bases; unmatched junction nucleotides: 6. Looked up from germline, CDR1 is SGHDN and CDR2 is FVKESK. This CDR3 has 14 residues.

This chain links TRBV4-3 with TRBJ2-7; 7 bases are shared with TRBD1. CDR1 LGHNA and CDR2 YSLEER come from the germline V gene. V gave up 6 bases and J gave up 2 bases; unmatched junction bases: 7. The CDR3 is 14 amino acids. This CDR3 is CASSRDSLTYEQYF. In DNA form, the CDR3 reads TGCGCCAGCAGTCGGGACAGCCTTACCTACGAGCAGTACTTC.

J is TRBJ2-1 and V is TRBV6-5; 10 bases agree with TRBD1. This CDR3 region has 15 residues. Per the germline V gene, CDR1 is MNHEY and CDR2 is SVGAGI. The ends lost 6 bases at V and 4 bases at J; junction bases unmatched: 6. CDR3 DNA: TGTGCCAGCAGAAGGACAGGGGGTGTTTACAATGAGCAGTTCTTC. Translating gives CASRRTGGVYNEQFF.

The chain has TRBV19 and TRBJ1-2, with 8 bases matching TRBD1. CDR1 and CDR2 (germline): LNHDA, SQIVND (reference sequence). The junction had 5 bases not matched to a gene; V was cut back by 4 bases and J by 1 base. This CDR3 is built from 15 residues. CDR3 coding DNA: TGTGCCAGTAGTAGCCCAGGACAGGGTAACTATGGCTACACCTTC. Amino acid sequence: CASSSPGQGNYGYTF.

The gene calls are TRBV27 and TRBJ2-5; 7 nucleotides align to TRBD1. Germline CDR1 MNHEY, CDR2 SMNVEV (reference sequence). The CDR3 runs 14 residues. The V and J ends lost 2 bases and 5 bases, in that order; junction bases with no gene match: 5. The CDR3 DNA sequence: TGTGCCAGCAGTTTAGGACAGGCGATCGAGACCCAGTACTTC. Its translation is CASSLGQAIETQYF.

This chain connects TRBV5-4 to TRBJ2-7; possible D gene TRBD1, 6 bases. Trimming took off 4 bases at V and 4 bases at J, with 18 bases between the two ends. The CDR3 has 15 residues. The germline V gene encodes CDR1 SGHNT and CDR2 YYREEE (reference sequence). The DNA of the CDR3 is TGTGCCAGCAGCCCACAACAGGGTAGTGGGTACGAGCAGTACTTC. Its translation is CASSPQQGSGYEQYF.

This chain joins TRBV2 and TRBJ1-1, with 8 bases fitting TRBD1. The J segment lost 5 bases and the V segment lost 4 bases, leaving 0 bases of the junction unmatched. Germline lookup yields CDR1 SNHLY and CDR2 FYNNEI. The CDR3 has 12 amino acids. The chain's CDR3 is CASSGTGTEAFF. CDR3 DNA: TGTGCCAGCAGTGGGACAGGGACTGAAGCTTTCTTT. Supplemented by reference TRBV2 and TRBJ1-1, the full variable domain reads EPEVTQTPSHQVTQMGQEVILRCVPISNHLYFYWYRQILGQKVEFLVSFYNNEISEKSEIFDDQFSVERPDGSNFTLKIRSTKLEDSAMYFCASSGTGTEAFFGQGTRLTVV.

Turning to this clone: One end of the junction is discordant with germline, which a read error may explain. The J gene is TRBJ2-3, the V gene TRBV5-1, with D possibly TRBD1 on 5 matching bases. The CDR3 has 13 residues. Germline values: CDR1 SGHRS, CDR2 YFSETQ. CDR3 loop: CASSLDRQQNPDF. DNA for the CDR3: TGCGCCAGCAGCTTAGACCGACAGCAAAATCCGGATTTT.

To note about this clone: Different DNA sequences within this sample yield the same CDR3. The chain uses TRBV5-4 and TRBJ2-3, with 9 positions matching TRBD1. The V segment lost 2 bases and the J segment 3 bases; nucleotides outside the gene matches: 1. Per the germline V gene, CDR1 is SGHNT and CDR2 is YYREEE (reference sequence). This CDR3 contains 14 residues. The CDR3 DNA reads as TGTGCCAGCAGCTTACAGGGGGCGACAGATACGCAGTATTTT. Encoded protein: CASSLQGATDTQYF.

The chain combines TRBV7-3 with TRBJ2-1, with a weak D call TRBD1 (6 bases). Trimming pared 5 bases from V and 0 bases from J, leaving 11 bases between. CDR3 length: 15 amino acids. Germline-derived CDR1 and CDR2 are SGHTA and FQGTGA. The CDR3 protein is CASSTTGSSYNEQFF. The CDR3, as DNA: TGTGCCAGCAGCACTACAGGGAGCTCCTACAATGAGCAGTTCTTC.

V usage is TRBV5-6 and J usage is TRBJ2-5; a weak D match, TRBD2 (6 bases). The DNA end is a closer match to TRBJ2-7, so the J assignment may be wrong. Germline-derived CDR1 and CDR2 are SGHDT and YYEEEE. The CDR3 loop spans 14 amino acids. The CDR3 sequence: CASSPGGGAYEQYF. The CDR3 DNA sequence: TGTGCCAGCAGCCCTGGTGGAGGGGCTTACGAGCAGTACTTC.

The genes are TRBV18 and TRBJ2-5; the D gene is possibly TRBD1 (5 bases). Germline V gene sequence: CDR1 KGHSH, CDR2 LQKENI. The V gene lost 6 bases and the J gene lost 1 base, with 12 bases spanning the gap. CDR3 length: 14 residues. Here the CDR3 DNA reads TGTGCCAGCTCGATCGACAGTTTCCAAGAGACCCAGTACTTC. This gives the protein CASSIDSFQETQYF.

The chain recombines TRBV10-3 with TRBJ2-5; D may be TRBD2 (6 bases). The J call may be faulty, since TRBJ2-7 better matches the DNA end. There are 14 residues in the CDR3. Looked up from germline, CDR1 is ENHRY and CDR2 is SYGVKD. The CDR3 is CAIRSGGSAYEQYF. The CDR3 DNA is TGTGCCATCAGGTCCGGGGGATCGGCCTACGAGCAGTACTTC.

The chain links TRBV10-3 to TRBJ1-6; D call uncertain. The germline V gene encodes CDR1 ENHRY and CDR2 SYGVKD. The CDR3 length is 12 residues. V was pared by 3 bases and J by 10 bases, with 7 bases between. CDR3 protein: CAISDSGSPLHF. CDR3 nucleotide sequence: TGTGCCATCAGTGATTCGGGGTCACCCCTCCACTTT.

The chain uses TRBV5-5 and TRBJ2-7, with D hard to call. The CDR3 is 14 residues long. The V end lost 1 base, the J end lost 3 bases, and 11 bases lay between the germline ends. Germline V gives CDR1 SGHKS, CDR2 YYEKEE (reference sequence). The CDR3 sequence: CASSLRLGNYEQYF. In DNA, the CDR3 is TGTGCCAGCAGCTTGCGTCTGGGCAACTACGAGCAGTACTTC.

The chain uses TRBV5-1 and TRBJ1-1, with unresolved D. This CDR3 is 14 amino acids long. V lost 4 bases and J lost 6, with 16 bases in between. Germline CDR1 reads SGHRS; CDR2 reads YFSETQ. CDR3 protein: CASSNTGVYAEAFF. As DNA, the CDR3 is TGCGCCAGCAGCAACACGGGTGTTTACGCTGAAGCTTTCTTT.

The rearrangement uses TRBV9 and TRBJ1-6; no clear D gene. With 4 bases removed from V and 2 bases from J, the gap between germline ends came to 10 bases. Germline loops: CDR1 SGDLS, CDR2 YYNGEE. The CDR3 covers 15 residues. CDR3 in amino acids: CASSTSGTYNSPLHF. The CDR3 DNA reads TGTGCCAGCAGCACCTCGGGTACCTATAATTCACCCCTCCACTTT.

V and J are TRBV28 and TRBJ1-5; D call uncertain. Trimming stripped 6 bases from V and 6 bases from J, with 9 bases between. Per the germline V gene, CDR1 is MDHEN and CDR2 is SYDVKM. The CDR3 totals 12 residues. The CDR3 nucleotides read TGTGCCAGCAGGCGGGTTGTTCAGCCCCAGCATTTT. It yields the protein CASRRVVQPQHF. The variable domain in full, completed from reference TRBV28 and TRBJ1-5, reads DVKVTQSSRYLVKRTGEKVFLECVQDMDHENMFWYRQDPGLGLRLIYFSYDVKMKEKGDIPEGYSVSREKKERFSLILESASTNQTSMYLCASRRVVQPQHFGDGTRLSIL.

This chain links TRBV7-9 with TRBJ2-7, with D possibly being TRBD2 (6 bases). V dropped 3 bases and J dropped 9 bases, with 12 bases sitting between them. CDR1 and CDR2 from the germline V gene are SEHNR and FQNEAQ (reference sequence). This CDR3 comprises 12 residues. DNA for the CDR3: TGTGCCAGCAGCTTGGGGGGAGTCCCGCAGTACTTC. Translation gives CASSLGGVPQYF.

The chain joins TRBV27 to TRBJ2-7; D unclear. CDR3 size: 15 residues. Trimming cost V 2 bases and J 3 bases, with 14 bases left between them. Germline CDR1 reads MNHEY; CDR2 reads SMNVEV (reference sequence). CDR3 bases: TGTGCCAGCAGTTTAAATCCAGGTCACCGCTACGAGCAGTACTTC. As protein: CASSLNPGHRYEQYF.

V and J are TRBV7-9 and TRBJ2-7, with D perhaps TRBD1 (6 bases). V shed 5 bases and J shed 4 bases, with 15 bases lying between them. Per the germline V gene, CDR1 is SEHNR and CDR2 is FQNEAQ (reference sequence). This CDR3 has 14 amino acids. The CDR3 reads CASSPLQGWYEQYF. CDR3 DNA: TGTGCCAGCAGCCCCTTACAGGGTTGGTACGAGCAGTACTTC.